This T cell receptor (beta chain) derives from a study of OX40 agonist ivuxolimab in advanced cancers. The wider study: Those treated in dose escalation had hepatocellular carcinoma, melanoma, renal cell cancer or head and neck cancer. Partial responses were recorded for three patients, including one with hepatocellular carcinoma and two with cutaneous melanoma.

A note on this clone: What it binds is unknown.

The study, taken as a whole, reports: The antigen specificity of the peripheral T cells (those that were expanded) was not determined. The average count of expanded clones was higher among CD8+ T cells than among CD4+.

TCRdb keeps only in-frame clones here, not all; method: immunoSEQ multiplex PCR. The table lists about 22,000 clones, about 80% of them singletons. Per germline, CDR1 MGHDK and CDR2 SYGVNS. V lost 7 bases and J lost 5, with 12 bases in between. The CDR3 is made up of 13 amino acids. Sequences were derived from CD4+ or CD8+ T cells sorted from blood, sampled in a trial of the OX40 agonist ivuxolimab. V is TRBV25-1 and J is TRBJ2-1; D is unclear. The clonotype was recovered from an adult with an advanced solid tumor such as melanoma, head and neck, liver or kidney cancer. DNA for the CDR3: TGTGCCAGCACCGGCCTAGTTGACAATGAGCAGTTCTTC. Its translation: CASTGLVDNEQFF.